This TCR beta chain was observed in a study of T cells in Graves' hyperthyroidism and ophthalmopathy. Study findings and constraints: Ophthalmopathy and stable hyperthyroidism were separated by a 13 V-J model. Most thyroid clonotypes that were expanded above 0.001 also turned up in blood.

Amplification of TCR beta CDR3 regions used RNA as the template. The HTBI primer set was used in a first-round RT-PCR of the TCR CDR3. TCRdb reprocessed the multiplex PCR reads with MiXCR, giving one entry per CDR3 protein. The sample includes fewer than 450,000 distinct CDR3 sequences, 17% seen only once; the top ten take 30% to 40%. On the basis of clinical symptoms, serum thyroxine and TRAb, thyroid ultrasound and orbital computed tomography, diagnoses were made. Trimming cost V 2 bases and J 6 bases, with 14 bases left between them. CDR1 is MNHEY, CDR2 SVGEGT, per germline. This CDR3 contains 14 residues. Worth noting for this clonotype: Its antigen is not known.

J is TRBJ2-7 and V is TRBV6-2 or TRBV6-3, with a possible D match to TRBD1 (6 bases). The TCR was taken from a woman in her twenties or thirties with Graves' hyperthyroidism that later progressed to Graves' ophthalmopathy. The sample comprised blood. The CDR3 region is CASSYNQGLIEQYF. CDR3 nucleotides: TGTGCCAGCAGTTACAATCAGGGGTTGATCGAGCAGTACTTC.